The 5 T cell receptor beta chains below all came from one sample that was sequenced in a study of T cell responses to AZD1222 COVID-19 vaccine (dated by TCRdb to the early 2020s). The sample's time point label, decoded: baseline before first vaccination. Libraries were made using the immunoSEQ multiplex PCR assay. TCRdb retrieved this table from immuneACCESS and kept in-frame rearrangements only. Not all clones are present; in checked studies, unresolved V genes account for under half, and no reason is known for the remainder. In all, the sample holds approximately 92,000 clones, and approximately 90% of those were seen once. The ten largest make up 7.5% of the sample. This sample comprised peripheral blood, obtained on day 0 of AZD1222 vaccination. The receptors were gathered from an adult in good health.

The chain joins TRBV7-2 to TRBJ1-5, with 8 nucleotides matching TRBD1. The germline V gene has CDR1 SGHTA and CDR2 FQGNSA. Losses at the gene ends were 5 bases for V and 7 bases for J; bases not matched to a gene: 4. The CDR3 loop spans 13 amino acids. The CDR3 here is CASSRQGKQPQHF. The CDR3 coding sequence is TGTGCCAGCAGCCGACAGGGGAAACAGCCCCAGCATTTT.

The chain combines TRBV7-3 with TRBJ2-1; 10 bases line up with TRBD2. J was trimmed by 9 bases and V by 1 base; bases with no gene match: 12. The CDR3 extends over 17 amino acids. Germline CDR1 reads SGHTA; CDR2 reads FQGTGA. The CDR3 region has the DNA TGTGCCAGCAGCTTAATACCGAGAGCGGGGGGGCCCGGTGAGCAGTTCTTC. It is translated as CASSLIPRAGGPGEQFF.

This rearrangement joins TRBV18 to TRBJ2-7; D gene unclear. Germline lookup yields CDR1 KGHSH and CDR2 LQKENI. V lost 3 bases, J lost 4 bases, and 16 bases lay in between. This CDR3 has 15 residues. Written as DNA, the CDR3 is TGTGCCAGCTCACCTCAGCCCATGGGATCTTACGAGCAGTACTTC. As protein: CASSPQPMGSYEQYF.

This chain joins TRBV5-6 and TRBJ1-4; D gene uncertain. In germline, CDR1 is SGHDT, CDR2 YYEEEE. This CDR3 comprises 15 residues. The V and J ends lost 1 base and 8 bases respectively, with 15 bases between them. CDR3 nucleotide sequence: TGTGCCAGCAGCTTGAACCAGCTAATAGGCGAAAAACTGTTTTTT. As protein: CASSLNQLIGEKLFF.

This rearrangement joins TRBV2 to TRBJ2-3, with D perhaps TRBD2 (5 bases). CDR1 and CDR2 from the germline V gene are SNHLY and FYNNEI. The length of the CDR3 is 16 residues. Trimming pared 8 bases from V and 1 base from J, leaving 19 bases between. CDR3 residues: CASSLGPLGGTDTQYF. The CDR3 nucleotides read TGTGCCAGCTCGTTAGGGCCTTTGGGAGGCACAGATACGCAGTATTTT.